Listed below are T cell receptor beta chains from one sample, sequenced in a study of cytomegalovirus exposure and HLA in healthy donors. TCRdb's copy holds only in-frame clones and misses some; the assay was immunoSEQ multiplex PCR. The profile shows 120,000 or so clones, around 65% of them singletons. Sequenced: PBMCs. These TCRs come from a man aged 18 to 29 in good health and CMV-seronegative. CDR3s include the opening cysteine and the closing phenylalanine or tryptophan. Fields, in order: clone size, V gene, D gene, J gene, CDR3 DNA, CDR3 protein. D genes are given only for firm matches. The size entry is marked missing in some rows and otherwise reads once, few, many or a size class.

size: -
V: TRBV15
D: -
J: TRBJ2-1
DNA: TGTGCCACCAGCAGAGATGGAACTGGGTGGGCGTACTCCTACAATGAGCAGTTCTTC
CDR3: CATSRDGTGWAYSYNEQFF

size: -
V: TRBV6-1
D: TRBD1
J: TRBJ2-7
DNA: TGTGCAGTTGTGGCAGGGGGACGCGAGCAGTACTTC
CDR3: CAVVAGGREQYF

size: few
V: TRBV15
D: TRBD1
J: TRBJ2-2
DNA: TGTGCCACCAGCAGAGCGGTGGGGACAGGGGGATCCGGGGAGCTGTTTTTT
CDR3: CATSRAVGTGGSGELFF

size: -
V: TRBV7-2
D: TRBD1
J: TRBJ2-1
DNA: TGTGCCAGCAGTGCGGACAGGGTGGGCAATGAGCAGTTCTTC
CDR3: CASSADRVGNEQFF

size: once
V: TRBV13
D: TRBD2
J: TRBJ2-3
DNA: TGTGCCAGCAGCCGACTAGCGGACACGCAGTATTTT
CDR3: CASSRLADTQYF

size: -
V: TRBV6-5
D: TRBD2
J: TRBJ2-1
DNA: TGTGCCAGCAGTTACTTGCGGGGGGCCTCCTACAATGAGCAGTTCTTC
CDR3: CASSYLRGASYNEQFF

size: -
V: TRBV7-2
D: -
J: TRBJ1-4
DNA: TGTGCCAGCACTTCAGGCCTAAATGAAAAACTGTTTTTT
CDR3: CASTSGLNEKLFF

size: -
V: TRBV30
D: TRBD1
J: TRBJ1-2
DNA: TGTGCCTGGAGCCGTGACAGGGCCGTGGGGCAAGCTAACTATGGCTACACCTTC
CDR3: CAWSRDRAVGQANYGYTF

size: -
V: TRBV25-1
D: -
J: TRBJ1-2
DNA: TGTGCCAGCAGTGAAAGCATGCGGGGCTACACCTTC
CDR3: CASSESMRGYTF

size: -
V: TRBV19
D: TRBD2
J: TRBJ2-5
DNA: TGTGCCAGTAGTATCGAAGCGGGAGGGCCTGGAGAGACCCAGTACTTC
CDR3: CASSIEAGGPGETQYF

size: -
V: TRBV4-2
D: -
J: TRBJ1-2
DNA: TGTGCCAGCAGCCCCCATCGCCTTGACCGGAGGGGCTATGGCTACACCTTC
CDR3: CASSPHRLDRRGYGYTF